This TCR beta chain derives from a study of blood T cell repertoires in COVID-19. About the study: Italy, Spain and the United States were the sources of the convalescent and acute COVID-19 samples. From T cells, B-cell-depleted T cells, or PBMCs came the material, which was cDNA or gDNA.

Germline-derived CDR1 and CDR2 are GTSNPN and SVGIG (reference sequence). The CDR3 covers 14 residues. V was cut by 0 bases and J by 11 bases, with 19 bases left in between. As processed by the authors: For nucleated cells, counts were estimated from reference gene primer amplification. Sequencing used immunoSEQ multiplex PCR; TCRdb keeps in-frame clones, though not all of them. V, J and clone size are those of that table, while D and trimming were read from the DNA. The profile shows hundreds of thousands of clones, roughly 88% of them singletons. The chain links TRBV30 to TRBJ1-1; D uncertain. This receptor was obtained from a woman aged 25 to 39 with active or convalescent COVID-19. Sequencing used peripheral blood. The CDR3 here is CAWSVLTITTGAFF. The DNA for the CDR3 is TGTGCCTGGAGTGTACTGACCATTACGACGGGGGCTTTCTTT.